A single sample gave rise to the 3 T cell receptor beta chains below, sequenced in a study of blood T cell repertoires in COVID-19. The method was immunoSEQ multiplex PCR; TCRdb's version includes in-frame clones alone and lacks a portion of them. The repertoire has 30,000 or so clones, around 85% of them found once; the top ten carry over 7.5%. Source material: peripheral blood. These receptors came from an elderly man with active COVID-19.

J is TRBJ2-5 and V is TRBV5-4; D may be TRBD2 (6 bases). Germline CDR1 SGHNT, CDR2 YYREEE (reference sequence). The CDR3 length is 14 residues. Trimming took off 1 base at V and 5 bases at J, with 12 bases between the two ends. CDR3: CASSLITSTETQYF. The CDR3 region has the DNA TGTGCCAGCAGCTTGATAACTAGCACGGAGACCCAGTACTTC.

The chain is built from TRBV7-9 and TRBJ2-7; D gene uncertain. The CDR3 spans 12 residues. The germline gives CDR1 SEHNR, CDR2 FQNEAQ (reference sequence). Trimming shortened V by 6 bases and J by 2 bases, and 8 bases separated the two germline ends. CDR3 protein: CASRSDAYEQYF. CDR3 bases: TGTGCCAGCAGGAGCGACGCCTACGAGCAGTACTTC.

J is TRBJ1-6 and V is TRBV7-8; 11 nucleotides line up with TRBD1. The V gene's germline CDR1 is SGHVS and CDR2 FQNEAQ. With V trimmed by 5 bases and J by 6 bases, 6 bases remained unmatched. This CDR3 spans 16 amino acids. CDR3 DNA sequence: TGTGCCAGCAGCAGCCGGGACAGGGGGAGTAATTCACCCCTCCACTTT. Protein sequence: CASSSRDRGSNSPLHF. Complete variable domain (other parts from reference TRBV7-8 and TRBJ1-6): GAGVSQSPRYKVAKRGQDVALRCDPISGHVSLFWYQQALGQGPEFLTYFQNEAQLDKSGLPSDRFFAERPEGSVSTLKIQRTQQEDSAVYLCASSSRDRGSNSPLHFGNGTRLTVT.